A single sample gave rise to the 23 T cell receptor beta chains below, sequenced in a study of cytomegalovirus exposure and HLA in healthy donors. Researchers ran the PCR with 60 Vbeta and 13 Jbeta primers. TCRdb keeps only in-frame clones here, not all; method: immunoSEQ multiplex PCR. The table has 140,000 or so clones, around 72% seen once. Sequencing used PBMCs. The receptors originated from a man between 18 and 29 years old in good health and CMV-seropositive.

The chain recombines TRBV30 with TRBJ1-5; tentative D call: TRBD1 (5 bases). Germline CDR1 is GTSNPN and CDR2 is SVGIG (reference sequence). V was cut by 4 bases and J by 3 bases, with 13 bases left in between. The CDR3 runs to 14 residues. The CDR3 bases are TGTGCCTGGAATGCAGGGTCAATCAATCAGCCCCAGCATTTT. Residues: CAWNAGSINQPQHF.

This clone has just a few counts. The chain links TRBV4-3 to TRBJ2-7, with 10 bases aligning to TRBD1. There are 15 residues in the CDR3. Trimming removed 5 bases from V and 2 bases from J; junction bases left unmatched: 6. Germline assignment: CDR1 LGHNA and CDR2 YSLEER. CDR3 nucleotide sequence: TGCGCCAGCAGCAAGCGACAGGGGGCAACCTACGAGCAGTACTTC. Translated: CASSKRQGATYEQYF.

The rearrangement joins TRBV2 to TRBJ1-1, with D perhaps matching TRBD1 (6 bases). V lost 6 bases to trimming and J lost 1 base, with 9 bases between them. The CDR3 spans 13 residues. Per germline, CDR1 SNHLY and CDR2 FYNNEI. CDR3 sequence: CASRVQGNTEAFF. CDR3 in DNA: TGTGCCAGCAGAGTACAGGGGAACACTGAAGCTTTCTTT.

This clone was counted once. The chain combines TRBV19 with TRBJ1-1, with 9 bases aligning to TRBD1. The CDR3 totals 15 residues. Germline V gives CDR1 LNHDA, CDR2 SQIVND (reference sequence). V was clipped by 5 bases and J by 3 bases; unmatched bases: 7. The CDR3 here is CASSLNRGPYTEAFF. The DNA of the CDR3 is TGTGCCAGTAGTTTAAACAGGGGGCCCTACACTGAAGCTTTCTTT.

The chain uses TRBV2 and TRBJ2-5; no clear D. V was trimmed by 3 bases and J by 5 bases, leaving 13 bases between them. The germline CDR1 and CDR2 sequences are SNHLY and FYNNEI. The CDR3 spans 14 residues. The CDR3 protein is CASSEGSIFETQYF. CDR3 coding DNA: TGTGCCAGCAGTGAGGGTAGCATATTCGAGACCCAGTACTTC. The full variable domain, with the rest looked up from reference TRBV2 and TRBJ2-5, is EPEVTQTPSHQVTQMGQEVILRCVPISNHLYFYWYRQILGQKVEFLVSFYNNEISEKSEIFDDQFSVERPDGSNFTLKIRSTKLEDSAMYFCASSEGSIFETQYFGPGTRLLVL.

This clone was seen only a few times. The CDR3 is CASSVTQGYGYTF. The CDR3 DNA is TGTGCCAGCAGCGTCACCCAGGGCTATGGCTACACCTTC. The chain uses TRBV2 and TRBJ1-2; maybe TRBD1 (5 bases). CDR3 length: 13 amino acids. The V end was cut by 6 bases, the J end by 4 bases, with 12 bases between. In germline, CDR1 is SNHLY, CDR2 FYNNEI.

The V and J genes are TRBV29-1 and TRBJ1-4; maybe TRBD1 (5 bases). There are 13 residues in the CDR3. CDR1 is SQVTM, CDR2 ANQGSEA, per germline. V shed 6 bases and J shed 8 bases, with 16 bases lying between them. The CDR3 here is CSVGPRAAEKLFF. As DNA, the CDR3 is TGCAGCGTGGGGCCTAGGGCGGCCGAAAAACTGTTTTTT. The full variable domain, completed using reference TRBV29-1 and TRBJ1-4, is SAVISQKPSRDICQRGTSLTIQCQVDSQVTMMFWYRQQPGQSLTLIATANQGSEATYESGFVIDKFPISRPNLTFSTLTVSNMSPEDSSIYLCSVGPRAAEKLFFGSGTQLSVL.

The chain is built from TRBV19 and TRBJ1-2; D is perhaps TRBD1 (6 bases). CDR3 length: 14 residues. Trimming cost V 4 bases and J 8 bases, with 17 bases left between them. From germline, CDR1 is LNHDA and CDR2 SQIVND (reference sequence). CDR3 nucleotide sequence: TGTGCCAGTAGTAGCCGGGACACCTTTCGGGGCTACACCTTC. Translation: CASSSRDTFRGYTF.

This clone showed up just once. J is TRBJ2-2 and V is TRBV6-1; TRBD2 agrees at 10 bases. CDR3 length equals 16 residues. Germline lookup yields CDR1 MNHNS and CDR2 SASEGT. V lost 6 bases and J lost 5; bases outside the gene matches: 9. The DNA of the CDR3 is TGTGCCAGCAGCGAACGATTAGCGGGGGGAACCGGGGAGCTGTTTTTT. Its protein product is CASSERLAGGTGELFF.

The rearrangement joins TRBV18 to TRBJ1-6, with D hard to call. From germline, CDR1 is KGHSH and CDR2 LQKENI. V gave up 3 bases and J gave up 10 bases, with 13 bases separating them. The CDR3 covers 14 residues. DNA of the CDR3: TGTGCCAGCTCACCGGACCTAACGGGGTCACCCCTCCACTTT. Amino acid sequence: CASSPDLTGSPLHF.

This CDR3 reads CASSLGPRVGGNQPQHF. CDR3 bases: TGTGCCAGCAGTTTAGGTCCCAGGGTAGGTGGCAATCAGCCCCAGCATTTT. The J gene is TRBJ1-5, the V gene TRBV27; D might be TRBD1 (5 bases). Germline V gene sequence: CDR1 MNHEY, CDR2 SMNVEV (reference sequence). The V end was cut by 2 bases, the J end by 2 bases, with 16 bases between. CDR3 length: 17 amino acids.

The chain recombines TRBV6-6 with TRBJ1-5, with a tentative D call TRBD1 (6 bases). Germline CDR1 reads MNHNY; CDR2 reads SVGAGI (reference sequence). The CDR3 is 15 amino acids. V was trimmed by 3 bases and J by 6 bases, leaving 15 bases between them. The CDR3 reads CASSYPPGQRQPQHF. The DNA of the CDR3 is TGTGCCAGCAGTTATCCGCCGGGACAACGTCAGCCCCAGCATTTT.

The rearrangement links TRBV4-2 to TRBJ1-1; TRBD1 matches 7 bases. V was pared by 3 bases and J by 2 bases, with 9 bases of the junction left unmatched. The CDR3 sequence is 16 residues long. Germline loops: CDR1 LGHNA, CDR2 YNFKEQ. CDR3 sequence: CASSQDPWTGNTEAFF. The CDR3 DNA reads TGTGCCAGCAGCCAGGATCCCTGGACAGGAAACACTGAAGCTTTCTTT.

V and J are TRBV9 and TRBJ2-7; 7 bases fit TRBD2. The V gene end was trimmed by 0 bases and the J gene end by 2 bases; junction bases not matched to a gene: 5. This CDR3 spans 15 amino acids. Per germline, CDR1 SGDLS and CDR2 YYNGEE. CDR3 nucleotides: TGTGCCAGCAGCGTAGGGGAGCGGGACCCCTACGAGCAGTACTTC. Translation: CASSVGERDPYEQYF. The full variable domain, completed using reference TRBV9 and TRBJ2-7, is DSGVTQTPKHLITATGQRVTLRCSPRSGDLSVYWYQQSLDQGLQFLIQYYNGEERAKGNILERFSAQQFPDLHSELNLSSLELGDSALYFCASSVGERDPYEQYFGPGTRLTVT.

The V gene is TRBV27, the J gene TRBJ1-6, with D possibly matching TRBD1 (5 bases). CDR1 is MNHEY, CDR2 SMNVEV, per germline (reference sequence). The CDR3 sequence is 14 residues long. V lost 7 bases and J 5 bases, leaving 12 bases between the germline ends. This CDR3 is CASKKGVNNSPLHF. CDR3 DNA sequence: TGTGCCAGCAAAAAAGGGGTGAATAATTCACCCCTCCACTTT.

The chain couples TRBV2 to TRBJ1-1; D ambiguous. V lost 8 bases to trimming and J lost 6 bases, with 10 bases between them. In germline, CDR1 is SNHLY, CDR2 FYNNEI. This CDR3 spans 11 amino acids. The CDR3 nucleotides are TGTGCCAGCCAATGGAGGCCTGAAGCTTTCTTT. Translated, it gives CASQWRPEAFF.

The J gene is TRBJ2-3, the V gene TRBV6-1, with a tentative D call TRBD2 (6 bases). There are 14 residues in the CDR3. Trimming left V 6 bases short and J 3 bases short, with 13 bases between. Germline CDR1 is MNHNS and CDR2 is SASEGT. For the CDR3, the DNA is TGTGCCAGCAGAACGGCTGGGGGGACAGATACGCAGTATTTT. Amino acids: CASRTAGGTDTQYF.

The chain joins TRBV4-3 to TRBJ1-4; the match to TRBD1 covers 8 bases. The CDR3 consists of 15 residues. V trimming: 4 bases; J trimming: 10 bases; junction bases outside the gene matches: 11. Per germline, CDR1 LGHNA and CDR2 YSLEER. The CDR3 protein is CASSLGQGRKGKLFF. The CDR3 DNA reads as TGCGCCAGCAGCCTTGGACAGGGCCGGAAAGGAAAACTGTTTTTT.

The rearrangement uses TRBV5-1 and TRBJ1-1, with D unresolved. CDR3 length: 15 residues. The V gene lost 4 bases and the J gene lost 0 bases, with 13 bases spanning the gap. The germline CDR1 and CDR2 sequences are SGHRS and YFSETQ. The CDR3 nucleotides read TGCGCCAGCAGCCCCCGGGGAGATTTGAACACTGAAGCTTTCTTT. Translated: CASSPRGDLNTEAFF.

The rearrangement uses TRBV11-2 and TRBJ1-3, with TRBD1 identical over 9 bases. V lost 3 bases to trimming and J lost 4 bases; unmatched junction nucleotides: 4. The CDR3 totals 15 residues. Germline-derived CDR1 and CDR2 are SGHAT and FQNNGV. CDR3 region: CASSLLQGAGNTIYF. CDR3 nucleotides: TGTGCCAGCAGCTTGTTACAGGGGGCCGGAAACACCATATATTTT.

This clone was counted only a few times. The rearrangement uses TRBV28 and TRBJ1-2; no clear D. The CDR3 is 15 amino acids. The germline V gene encodes CDR1 MDHEN and CDR2 SYDVKM. With 5 bases removed from V and 2 bases from J, the gap between germline ends came to 15 bases. CDR3 protein: CASSPHHWPNYGYTF. The CDR3 DNA reads as TGTGCCAGCAGTCCCCACCATTGGCCCAACTATGGCTACACCTTC.

The CDR3 nucleotides are TGCGCCAGCAGCCAAGAGGTTCGCGCAACCTACGAGCAGTACTTC. Residues: CASSQEVRATYEQYF. This chain joins TRBV4-3 and TRBJ2-7; D call uncertain. The germline V gene has CDR1 LGHNA and CDR2 YSLEER. This CDR3 is 15 amino acids long. V lost 0 bases, J lost 2 bases, and 11 bases lay in between.

The CDR3 DNA reads TGCGCCAGCAGCTCGGGGACAGGGGGACCCTACGAGCAGTACTTC. It yields the protein CASSSGTGGPYEQYF. This chain uses TRBV5-1 with TRBJ2-7; TRBD1 aligns across 11 bases. Germline-derived CDR1 and CDR2 are SGHRS and YFSETQ. The CDR3 spans 15 residues. V was pared by 3 bases and J by 2 bases, with 4 bases of the junction left unmatched. The whole variable domain, remainder taken from reference TRBV5-1 and TRBJ2-7, is KAGVTQTPRYLIKTRGQQVTLSCSPISGHRSVSWYQQTPGQGLQFLFEYFSETQRNKGNFPGRFSGRQFSNSRSEMNVSTLELGDSALYLCASSSGTGGPYEQYFGPGTRLTVT.